These 11 T cell receptor beta chains originate from one sample sequenced in a study of control samples from healthy donors and cancer patients. This table comes from immunoSEQ multiplex PCR, and its TCRdb copy is limited to in-frame clones, with some not included. The sample has roughly 89,000 clones, 91% seen once. Sequenced material: blood. The origin of the receptors is a man aged 45-60 years in good health.

J is TRBJ2-7 and V is TRBV21-1; the D call in the table, TRBD2, was not verified against the DNA. TRBV21-1 represents a pseudogene. The CDR3 is made up of 19 amino acids. The CDR3 reads CASSVAGTSGVLLSYEQYF. The CDR3 bases are TGTGCCAGCAGCGTAGCCGGGACTAGCGGTGTCCTGTTGTCCTACGAGCAGTACTTC.

The DNA for the CDR3 is TGTGCTAGTGCCTTTTATTCCCATGGGGGTCCTGAAGCTTTCTTT. This gives the protein CASAFYSHGGPEAFF. The chain links TRBV12-5 to TRBJ1-1; maybe TRBD1 (5 bases). CDR3 length: 15 amino acids. Germline V gene lookup returns CDR1 LGHNT and CDR2 FRNRAP. V was pared by 7 bases and J by 6 bases, with 21 bases between.

The chain links TRBV12-5 to TRBJ1-2, with D possibly TRBD1 on 5 matching bases. Germline CDR1 is LGHNT and CDR2 is FRNRAP. Trimming pared 1 base from V and 3 bases from J, leaving 9 bases between. The CDR3 is 14 residues long. The CDR3, as DNA: TGTGCTAGTGGTTTGGGACAGACCCACTATGGCTACACCTTC. Translated, it gives CASGLGQTHYGYTF.

The chain couples TRBV24-1 to TRBJ2-3, with 7 positions matching TRBD2. The CDR3 has 15 amino acids. CDR1 is KGHDR, CDR2 SFDVKD, per germline. V lost 4 bases, J lost 1 base, and 4 bases stayed unmatched. CDR3 loop: CATSDPSGGTDTQYF. As DNA, the CDR3 is TGTGCCACCAGTGACCCTAGCGGAGGCACAGATACGCAGTATTTT.

CDR3 bases: TGTGCCTGGAGTGGGCCCTCAACTAATGAAAAACTGTTTTTT. Amino acids: CAWSGPSTNEKLFF. The rearrangement links TRBV30 to TRBJ1-4, with D unclear. This CDR3 comprises 14 residues. CDR1 and CDR2 from the germline V gene are GTSNPN and SVGIG (reference sequence). Trimming left V 1 base short and J 0 bases short, with 6 bases between.

The V call is TRBV18, the J call TRBJ1-5; TRBD1 is a possible D gene (6 bases). V was trimmed by 2 bases and J by 7 bases, leaving 18 bases between them. Germline loops: CDR1 KGHSH, CDR2 LQKENI. The CDR3 is 16 amino acids. The CDR3 DNA reads as TGTGCCAGCTCACCATTCAGACAGGAAGCAAGCCAGCCCCAGCATTTT. It yields the protein CASSPFRQEASQPQHF. The whole variable domain, remainder taken from reference TRBV18 and TRBJ1-5, is NAGVMQNPRHLVRRRGQEARLRCSPMKGHSHVYWYRQLPEEGLKFMVYLQKENIIDESGMPKERFSAEFPKEGPSILRIQQVVRGDSAAYFCASSPFRQEASQPQHFGDGTRLSIL.

On this clone: The identical CDR3 is also encoded by other nucleotide sequences in the sample. The genes are TRBV19 and TRBJ2-3; D gene unclear. This CDR3 has 11 residues. The germline V and J ends were trimmed by 6 bases and 2 bases, with 3 bases remaining between them. The V gene's germline CDR1 is LNHDA and CDR2 SQIVND (reference sequence). The CDR3 loop reads CASSVTDTQYF. For the CDR3, the DNA is TGTGCCAGTAGCGTCACAGATACGCAGTATTTT.

The J gene is TRBJ2-2, the V gene TRBV6-5; D ambiguous. Trimming took off 0 bases at V and 4 bases at J, with 6 bases between the two ends. CDR3 size: 14 residues. Germline CDR1 MNHEY, CDR2 SVGAGI. CDR3 bases: TGTGCCAGCAGTTACTCGGAAGCCACCGGGGAGCTGTTTTTT. Its protein product is CASSYSEATGELFF.

The rearrangement uses TRBV15 and TRBJ1-6; possibly TRBD1 for D (6 bases). CDR3 length: 14 residues. Trimming removed 5 bases at V and 7 bases at J, with 12 bases between. The germline CDR1 and CDR2 sequences are LNHNV and YYDKDF (reference sequence). The CDR3 nucleotides are TGTGCCACCAGCGCCGCGGGGGCGAATTCACCCCTCCACTTT. Amino acid sequence: CATSAAGANSPLHF.

V and J are TRBV5-1 and TRBJ1-2, with D possibly TRBD1 on 6 matching bases. This CDR3 is built from 15 residues. The V gene's germline CDR1 is SGHRS and CDR2 YFSETQ. The ends were cut back, 0 bases at V and 7 bases at J, with 16 bases in the middle. In DNA form, the CDR3 reads TGCGCCAGCAGCTTGGAGTTAGACAGGCCCCTTGGCTACACCTTC. This sequence encodes CASSLELDRPLGYTF.

This sequence joins TRBV29-1 and TRBJ1-2, with D perhaps TRBD1 (6 bases). The CDR3 extends over 13 amino acids. Germline loops: CDR1 SQVTM, CDR2 ANQGSEA. V dropped 6 bases and J dropped 8 bases, with 19 bases sitting between them. In DNA, the CDR3 is TGCAGCGTGAAATCTGACAGGTTCGGGGGCTACACCTTC. Its translation is CSVKSDRFGGYTF.